These T cell receptor beta chains were read from a single sample in a study of beta chain features in type 1 diabetes. Repertoires were generated with immunoSEQ multiplex PCR, while TCRdb's copy carries only in-frame clones and drops some. This table holds about 160,000 clones, around 63% found once. Sequenced input: naive CD4+ T cells from blood. These receptors were obtained from a man aged 30 to 45 with type 1 diabetes. CDR3s leave out the opening cysteine and the closing phenylalanine or tryptophan. Clone size appears in some rows only: once, few, many, or a class for an expanded clone.

j_gene	abundance	v_gene	CDR3aa
TRBJ2-5	few	TRBV29-1	SFSGTSVETQY
TRBJ2-5	-	TRBV13	ASSFLGREPQETQY
TRBJ2-1	-	TRBV14	ASSPRQATYNEQF
TRBJ1-2	-	TRBV27	ASWTGFGYT
TRBJ2-4	-	TRBV2	ASSREGQVVAKNIQY
TRBJ1-1	-	TRBV25-1	ASSGEGGNTEAF
TRBJ1-1	-	TRBV30	AWSDNTEAF
TRBJ2-3	-	TRBV19	ASSITRGTGAATQY
TRBJ2-7	-	TRBV28	ASSLIRVRLSYEQY
TRBJ1-1	-	TRBV9	ASSVVQDTEAF
TRBJ2-5	few	TRBV29-1	SVEGAQETQY
TRBJ2-3	-	TRBV10-1	ASSESIIGVPDTQY
TRBJ2-5	-	TRBV13	ASCRGEETQY
TRBJ1-5	-	TRBV9	ASSVGEGANQPQH
TRBJ1-2	few	TRBV29-1	SVEGNQEGYT
TRBJ2-1	-	TRBV4-3	ASSQDRPYNEQF
TRBJ1-2	-	TRBV7-9	ASRIRTGGLGGGYT
TRBJ2-3	-	TRBV7-9	ASSPSTATDTQY
TRBJ2-1	-	TRBV15	ATSRGDGIYNEQF
TRBJ1-1	-	TRBV29-1	SGYENTEAF
TRBJ2-3	-	TRBV11-2	ASSLGPSGALSTDTQY
TRBJ2-1	-	TRBV2	ASSEDSYNEQF
TRBJ2-1	-	TRBV7-9	ASSQARDSLYNEQF
TRBJ1-5	-	TRBV6-1	ASMWTSQPQH
TRBJ2-7	-	TRBV7-2	ASSLALPGQRLYEQY
TRBJ1-1	-	TRBV29-1	SVQWPREAF
TRBJ1-6	-	TRBV18	ASSPEGGQNSPLH
TRBJ2-5	once	TRBV25-1	ASSEAGTGRQETQY
TRBJ2-7	-	TRBV7-2	ASSLYRGYEQY
TRBJ1-5	once	TRBV21-1	ASSKWGEANQPQH
TRBJ2-4	-	TRBV28	ASFSPGRQNIQY